Shown below are 29 T cell receptor beta chains from a single sample sequenced in a study of cytomegalovirus exposure and HLA in healthy donors. Both 60 Vbeta primers and 13 Jbeta primers went into the PCR. TCRdb's table, derived via immunoSEQ multiplex PCR, lists solely in-frame clones and lacks some. The sample holds 150,000 or so clones; 70% to 80% are singletons and the top ten take about 13%. Sequences were obtained from PBMCs. The receptor set was obtained from a man aged 35-49 years in good health and CMV-seropositive.

This clone was found a few times. The chain has TRBV11-2 and TRBJ2-7, with D perhaps matching TRBD2 (5 bases). Trimming took 3 bases from V and 2 from J, leaving 8 bases between them. The CDR3 length is 13 residues. CDR1 and CDR2 (germline): SGHAT, FQNNGV. The CDR3 protein is CASSLSGPYEQYF. CDR3 DNA: TGTGCCAGCAGCTTGAGCGGACCCTACGAGCAGTACTTC.

The chain has TRBV4-1 and TRBJ1-1; D gene uncertain. Trimming shortened V by 1 base and J by 2 bases, and 14 bases separated the two germline ends. Germline V gene data show CDR1 as MGHRA and CDR2 as YSYEKL. This CDR3 comprises 16 residues. In DNA form, the CDR3 reads TGCGCCAGCAGCCAAGTGTCAGGCAACGCCAACACTGAAGCTTTCTTT. Protein: CASSQVSGNANTEAFF.

Turning to this clone: The germline gene is not matched at one end of the junction; a read error may be the cause. The same CDR3 arises from other DNA sequences in this sample as well. The rearrangement uses TRBV19 and TRBJ1-1; the match to TRBD1 covers 7 bases. CDR1 is LNHDA, CDR2 SQIVND, per germline (reference sequence). The CDR3 is 15 residues long. CDR3 bases: TGTGCCAGTAGTAGACTCCCGGACAGGCCCTATGAAGCCTTCTTT. Translating gives CASSRLPDRPYEAFF.

The CDR3 DNA reads as TGTGCCAGCAGTGAATTTACTAGCGGGAACTACGAGCAGTACTTC. As protein: CASSEFTSGNYEQYF. J is TRBJ2-7 and V is TRBV6-1, with 10 bases lining up with TRBD2. Trimming took 2 bases from V and 3 from J; bases not matched to a gene: 4. The CDR3 covers 15 residues. Germline CDR1 is MNHNS and CDR2 is SASEGT.

This chain connects TRBV28 to TRBJ2-4; D perhaps matches TRBD2 (7 bases). CDR3 size: 13 residues. V shed 7 bases and J shed 7 bases, with 14 bases lying between them. In germline, CDR1 is MDHEN, CDR2 SYDVKM. The CDR3 DNA is TGTGCCAGCAACTGGGGGGGGCTCAACATTCAGTACTTC. This translates into CASNWGGLNIQYF.

The rearrangement uses TRBV6-1 and TRBJ2-2; D gene unclear. Trimming cost V 5 bases and J 4 bases, with 14 bases left between them. Germline CDR1 reads MNHNS; CDR2 reads SASEGT. The CDR3 loop spans 15 amino acids. CDR3 amino acids: CASSFKSTPTGELFF. CDR3 nucleotide sequence: TGTGCCAGCAGTTTTAAGTCTACCCCCACCGGGGAGCTGTTTTTT.

This sequence joins TRBV27 and TRBJ2-2; 12 nucleotides agree with TRBD2. The CDR3 loop spans 19 amino acids. Unmatched junction bases numbered 16, after V lost 9 bases and J lost 2 bases. Per germline, CDR1 MNHEY and CDR2 SMNVEV (reference sequence). CDR3 in amino acids: CARTSGSEQSPRNTGELFF. CDR3 bases: TGTGCCAGGACTAGCGGGAGCGAACAATCCCCCAGAAACACCGGGGAGCTGTTTTTT.

The J gene is TRBJ2-3, the V gene TRBV4-3; 16 nucleotides line up with TRBD2. The V and J ends lost 5 bases and 5 bases, in that order; junction bases with no gene match: 7. The CDR3 contains 17 residues. Germline V gene sequence: CDR1 LGHNA, CDR2 YSLEER. The CDR3 nucleotides read TGCGCCAGCAGCTACCTGGGACTAGCGGGAGGGCAAGATACGCAGTATTTT. Translated: CASSYLGLAGGQDTQYF.

The chain carries TRBV7-9 and TRBJ2-7, with D perhaps TRBD2 (5 bases). V dropped 4 bases and J dropped 7 bases, with 20 bases sitting between them. Germline CDR1 reads SEHNR; CDR2 reads FQNEAQ (reference sequence). The CDR3 is made up of 15 amino acids. The CDR3 DNA is TGTGCCAGCAGCTCCCGGAGAGCGGAGTTTGTGGAGCAGTACTTC. Its protein is CASSSRRAEFVEQYF.

This chain links TRBV11-2 with TRBJ2-7; 7 bases match TRBD2. Germline trimming cut 1 base from V and 3 bases from J; bases unmatched to any gene: 3. CDR1 is SGHAT and CDR2 is FQNNGV in the germline V gene. The CDR3 contains 14 residues. CDR3 residues: CASSLGDYIYEQYF. The CDR3, as DNA: TGTGCCAGCAGCTTAGGGGACTACATCTACGAGCAGTACTTC.

The gene calls are TRBV10-3 and TRBJ2-7; 8 positions agree with TRBD2. Losses at the gene ends were 10 bases for V and 6 bases for J; bases not matched to a gene: 8. Germline values: CDR1 ENHRY, CDR2 SYGVKD. The CDR3 sequence is 12 residues long. The CDR3 DNA is TGTGCCACCGGGGGGGCTCCGACCGAGCAGTACTTC. Protein sequence: CATGGAPTEQYF.

The chain joins TRBV6-5 to TRBJ2-2, with a weak D call TRBD2 (5 bases). Germline V gene lookup returns CDR1 MNHEY and CDR2 SVGAGI. This CDR3 region has 14 residues. V lost 0 bases and J lost 3, with 5 bases in between. The CDR3 DNA reads TGTGCCAGCAGTTACTCGAGGGACACCGGGGAGCTGTTTTTT. Its translation is CASSYSRDTGELFF.

The rearrangement uses TRBV9 and TRBJ2-3; D is ambiguous. Germline values: CDR1 SGDLS, CDR2 YYNGEE. The CDR3 spans 14 residues. Trimming pared 3 bases from V and 2 bases from J, leaving 10 bases between. The CDR3 DNA reads TGTGCCAGCAGCGACGAGGCGGCCACAGATACGCAGTATTTT. Its protein is CASSDEAATDTQYF.

The chain joins TRBV7-8 to TRBJ2-5; 13 nucleotides align to TRBD2. The CDR3 contains 15 residues. Germline CDR1 and CDR2: SGHVS and FQNEAQ. Trimming took 6 bases from V and 5 from J; bases not matched to a gene: 6. CDR3 sequence: CASSPTSGRLETQYF. As DNA, the CDR3 is TGTGCCAGCAGTCCGACTAGCGGGAGGTTGGAGACCCAGTACTTC. Supplemented by reference TRBV7-8 and TRBJ2-5, the full variable domain reads GAGVSQSPRYKVAKRGQDVALRCDPISGHVSLFWYQQALGQGPEFLTYFQNEAQLDKSGLPSDRFFAERPEGSVSTLKIQRTQQEDSAVYLCASSPTSGRLETQYFGPGTRLLVL.

The chain recombines TRBV10-1 with TRBJ2-2, with a weak D call TRBD2 (5 bases). Trimming pared 8 bases from V and 4 bases from J, leaving 14 bases between. Germline V gives CDR1 WNHNN, CDR2 SYGVQD (reference sequence). This CDR3 has 14 residues. CDR3: CASGRNEGTGELFF. CDR3 coding DNA: TGCGCCAGCGGGCGTAACGAGGGCACCGGGGAGCTGTTTTTT.

The sample holds a few counts of this clone. This chain links TRBV5-1 with TRBJ2-1; 10 nucleotides agree with TRBD2. Per the germline V gene, CDR1 is SGHRS and CDR2 is YFSETQ. V was clipped by 4 bases and J by 8 bases; unmatched bases: 6. The CDR3 spans 14 residues. The CDR3 is CASSPLAGAHEQFF. The CDR3 nucleotides are TGCGCCAGCAGCCCCCTAGCGGGAGCCCATGAGCAGTTCTTC.

The J gene is TRBJ1-1, the V gene TRBV20-1; D unclear. Trimming pared 3 bases from V and 4 bases from J, leaving 6 bases between. This CDR3 comprises 11 residues. Looked up from germline, CDR1 is DFQATT and CDR2 is SNEGSKA (reference sequence). In DNA, the CDR3 is TGCAGTGCTAGGGAGGGCACTGAAGCTTTCTTT. Residues: CSAREGTEAFF.

The V and J genes are TRBV29-1 and TRBJ1-2; D gene uncertain. CDR3 length: 12 amino acids. Germline CDR1 is SQVTM and CDR2 is ANQGSEA. V was cut by 6 bases and J by 4 bases, with 12 bases left in between. The CDR3 region is CSVPGASYGYTF. As DNA, the CDR3 is TGCAGCGTCCCGGGAGCCTCCTATGGCTACACCTTC.

The chain is built from TRBV28 and TRBJ1-1; D is unclear. CDR1 and CDR2 (germline): MDHEN, SYDVKM. The CDR3 loop spans 15 amino acids. Trimming stripped 1 base from V and 0 bases from J, with 9 bases between. CDR3 sequence: CASSLSPGMNTEAFF. CDR3 nucleotides: TGTGCCAGCAGTTTATCGCCGGGAATGAACACTGAAGCTTTCTTT.

The V call is TRBV5-1, the J call TRBJ2-2; 11 positions match TRBD2. The ends lost 2 bases at V and 0 bases at J; junction bases unmatched: 6. CDR3 length: 18 residues. Germline lookup yields CDR1 SGHRS and CDR2 YFSETQ. CDR3 sequence (DNA): TGCGCCAGCAGCTTATGGACTAGCGGGTATTCGAACACCGGGGAGCTGTTTTTT. Translated, it gives CASSLWTSGYSNTGELFF.

The chain links TRBV4-3 to TRBJ2-4; the match to TRBD2 covers 9 bases. Germline values: CDR1 LGHNA, CDR2 YSLEER. Unmatched junction bases numbered 8, after V lost 2 bases and J lost 0 bases. The CDR3 has 18 residues. The CDR3 DNA sequence: TGCGCCAGCAGCCAAAGACTAGCGGACGACATAGCCAAAAACATTCAGTACTTC. Translated, it gives CASSQRLADDIAKNIQYF.

The chain carries TRBV28 and TRBJ2-3; possibly TRBD2 for D (7 bases). Between the trimmed V and J ends, which lost 2 bases and 3 bases, there was a span of 12 bases. The CDR3 runs 15 residues. The germline V gene has CDR1 MDHEN and CDR2 SYDVKM. In nucleotides, the CDR3 is TGTGCCAGCAGTTTAGTGGGAGGGGGAACAGATACGCAGTATTTT. Its protein product is CASSLVGGGTDTQYF.

The rearrangement links TRBV29-1 to TRBJ2-7, with a possible D match to TRBD1 (6 bases). Between the trimmed V and J ends, which lost 0 bases and 2 bases, there was a span of 11 bases. CDR1 SQVTM and CDR2 ANQGSEA come from the germline V gene. CDR3 length: 14 residues. The CDR3 nucleotides are TGCAGCGTTGAAGACTCCAGGGGAACCTACGAGCAGTACTTC. This sequence encodes CSVEDSRGTYEQYF.

The chain is built from TRBV9 and TRBJ2-3; TRBD1 might be the D (6 bases). Germline assignment: CDR1 SGDLS and CDR2 YYNGEE. The CDR3 extends over 16 amino acids. V lost 4 bases and J 4 bases, leaving 19 bases between the germline ends. CDR3 coding DNA: TGTGCCAGCAGCCCATTCTCGACCCCAGGGGCAGATACGCAGTATTTT. Residues: CASSPFSTPGADTQYF.

In its sample, this clone was seen many times. This sequence joins TRBV7-9 and TRBJ1-2; the D is unclear. The germline V gene encodes CDR1 SEHNR and CDR2 FQNEAQ (reference sequence). V shed 8 bases and J shed 5 bases, with 9 bases lying between them. This CDR3 spans 11 amino acids. CDR3 sequence (DNA): TGTGCCAGCGGGCAGCCGTATGGCTACACCTTC. Residues: CASGQPYGYTF.

The rearrangement links TRBV21-1 to TRBJ2-7; TRBD2 is taken as the D call from the table, unchecked against the DNA. TRBV21-1 is an annotated pseudogene. This CDR3 contains 14 residues. The CDR3 loop reads CASRGLAGTYEQYF. The DNA for the CDR3 is TGTGCCAGCAGGGGACTAGCGGGAACCTACGAGCAGTACTTC.

This clone was detected once. The rearrangement uses TRBV7-2 and TRBJ2-2, with a tentative D call TRBD1 (5 bases). Trimming stripped 2 bases from V and 4 bases from J, with 8 bases between. Germline V gives CDR1 SGHTA, CDR2 FQGNSA. The CDR3 covers 14 residues. The CDR3 sequence: CASSLQGPTGELFF. The DNA of the CDR3 is TGTGCCAGCAGCTTACAGGGCCCCACCGGGGAGCTGTTTTTT.

Regarding this clone: Other DNA sequences within the sample encode an identical CDR3. The V gene is TRBV7-2, the J gene TRBJ2-2; a possible D gene is TRBD1 (5 bases). V lost 2 bases and J 2 bases, leaving 9 bases between the germline ends. The germline gives CDR1 SGHTA, CDR2 FQGNSA. The CDR3 sequence is 15 residues long. The CDR3 here is CASSLRQGNTGELFF. CDR3 DNA sequence: TGTGCCAGCAGCTTAAGGCAGGGTAACACCGGGGAGCTGTTTTTT. The whole variable domain, filled in from reference TRBV7-2 and TRBJ2-2, reads GAGVSQSPSNKVTEKGKDVELRCDPISGHTALYWYRQSLGQGLEFLIYFQGNSAPDKSGLPSDRFSAERTGGSVSTLTIQRTQQEDSAVYLCASSLRQGNTGELFFGEGSRLTVL.

V is TRBV11-1 and J is TRBJ2-1; D is unclear. Deletions cut 0 bases from V and 2 bases from J, with 17 bases between. CDR3 length equals 18 residues. Germline CDR1 SGHAT, CDR2 FQDESV (reference sequence). CDR3: CASSLAIKSSRPYNEQFF. The CDR3 region has the DNA TGTGCCAGCAGCTTAGCGATAAAATCTAGTCGTCCCTACAATGAGCAGTTCTTC. The entire variable domain, with the rest obtained from reference TRBV11-1 and TRBJ2-1, is as follows: EAEVAQSPRYKITEKSQAVAFWCDPISGHATLYWYRQILGQGPELLVQFQDESVVDDSQLPKDRFSAERLKGVDSTLKIQPAELGDSAMYLCASSLAIKSSRPYNEQFFGPGTRLTVL.